A single T cell receptor (beta chain) is shown here with its context. Its target is not known. Libraries were prepared by immunoSEQ multiplex PCR; TCRdb keeps only in-frame clonotypes and omits some of them. The sample records nearly 2 million clones, approximately 94% being singletons. Germline-derived CDR1 and CDR2 are SGHRS and YFSETQ. V lost 0 bases to trimming and J lost 0 bases, with 10 bases between them. The CDR3 contains 15 residues. This specimen comes from a study of shared clonotypes between healthy human individuals. Regarding the study as a whole: As a rule, naive subsets had a larger estimated richness than memory subsets. Generation of non-shared clonotypes was less probable than generation of clonotypes shared by all four donors. Despite large depth, sorted-subset datasets appeared incompletely sequenced.

Positively selected for CCR7, the CD45RO-negative cells used as naive CD8 cells excluded terminally differentiated effector memory CD45RA+ cells. The chain employs TRBV5-1 and TRBJ2-7; D call uncertain. The source material was naive CD8+ T cells sorted from blood. The TCR originated in a man younger than 35 in good health. The CDR3 here is CASSLAAASSYEQYF. CDR3 nucleotides: TGCGCCAGCAGCTTGGCGGCAGCCAGCTCCTACGAGCAGTACTTC.